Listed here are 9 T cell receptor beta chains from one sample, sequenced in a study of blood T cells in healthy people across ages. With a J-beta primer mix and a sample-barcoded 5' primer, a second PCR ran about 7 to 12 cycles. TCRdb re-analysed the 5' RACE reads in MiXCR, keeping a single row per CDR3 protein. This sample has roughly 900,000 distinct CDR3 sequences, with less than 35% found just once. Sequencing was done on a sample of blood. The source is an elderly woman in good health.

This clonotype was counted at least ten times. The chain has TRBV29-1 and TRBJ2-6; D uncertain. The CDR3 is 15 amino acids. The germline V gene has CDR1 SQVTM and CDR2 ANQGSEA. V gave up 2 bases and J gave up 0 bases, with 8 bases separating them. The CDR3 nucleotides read TGCAGCGTTGAACTCGCCCACTCTGGGGCCAACGTCCTGACTTTC. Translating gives CSVELAHSGANVLTF.

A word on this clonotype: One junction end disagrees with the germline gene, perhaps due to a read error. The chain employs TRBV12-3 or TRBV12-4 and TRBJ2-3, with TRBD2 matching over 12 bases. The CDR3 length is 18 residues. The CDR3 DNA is TGTGCCAGCAGTCTGAAAGGGCTAGCGGGGGGGAGGTCAGATGCGCAGTATTTT. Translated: CASSLKGLAGGRSDAQYF.

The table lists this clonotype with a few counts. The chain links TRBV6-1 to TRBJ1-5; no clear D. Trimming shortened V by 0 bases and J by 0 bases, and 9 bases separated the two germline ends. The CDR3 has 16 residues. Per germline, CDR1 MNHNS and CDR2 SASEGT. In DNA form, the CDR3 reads TGTGCCAGCAGTGAAGCGGGCAGCTATAGCAATCAGCCCCAGCATTTT. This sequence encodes CASSEAGSYSNQPQHF.

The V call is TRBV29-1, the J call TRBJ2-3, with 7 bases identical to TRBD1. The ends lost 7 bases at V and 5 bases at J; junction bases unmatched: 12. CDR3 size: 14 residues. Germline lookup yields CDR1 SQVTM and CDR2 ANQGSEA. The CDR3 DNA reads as TGCAGCGCCGGGACAGCAGTCATCAGAGATACGCAGTATTTT. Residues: CSAGTAVIRDTQYF.

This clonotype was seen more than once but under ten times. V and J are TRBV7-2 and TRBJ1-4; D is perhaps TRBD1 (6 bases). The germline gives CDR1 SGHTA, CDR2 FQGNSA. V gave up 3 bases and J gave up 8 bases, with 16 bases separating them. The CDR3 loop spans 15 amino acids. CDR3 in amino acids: CASSFFGGRAEKLFF. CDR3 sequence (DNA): TGTGCCAGCAGCTTCTTTGGGGGCAGGGCCGAAAAACTGTTTTTT.

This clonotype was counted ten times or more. The CDR3 sequence: CASRPAVRYEQYF. CDR3 bases: TGTGCCAGCAGGCCAGCGGTCCGGTACGAGCAGTACTTC. This sequence joins TRBV7-2 and TRBJ2-7, with D possibly matching TRBD2 (5 bases). Trimming removed 6 bases at V and 4 bases at J, with 13 bases between. CDR3 length: 13 residues. Germline CDR1 reads SGHTA; CDR2 reads FQGNSA.

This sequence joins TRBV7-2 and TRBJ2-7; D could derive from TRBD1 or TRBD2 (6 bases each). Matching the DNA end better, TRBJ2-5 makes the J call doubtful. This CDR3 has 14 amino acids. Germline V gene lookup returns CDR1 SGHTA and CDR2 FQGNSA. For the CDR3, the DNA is TGTGCCAGCAGCTACGAGGGGGGCCAAGAGACCCAGTACTTC. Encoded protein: CASSYEGGQETQYF.

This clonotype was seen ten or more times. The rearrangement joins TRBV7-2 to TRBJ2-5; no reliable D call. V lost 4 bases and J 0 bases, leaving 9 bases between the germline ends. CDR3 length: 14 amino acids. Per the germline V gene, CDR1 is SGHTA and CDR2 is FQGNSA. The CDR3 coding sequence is TGTGCCAGCAGCTACGGACGGGACCAAGAGACCCAGTACTTC. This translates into CASSYGRDQETQYF. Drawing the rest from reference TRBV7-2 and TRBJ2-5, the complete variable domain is GAGVSQSPSNKVTEKGKDVELRCDPISGHTALYWYRQSLGQGLEFLIYFQGNSAPDKSGLPSDRFSAERTGGSVSTLTIQRTQQEDSAVYLCASSYGRDQETQYFGPGTRLLVL.

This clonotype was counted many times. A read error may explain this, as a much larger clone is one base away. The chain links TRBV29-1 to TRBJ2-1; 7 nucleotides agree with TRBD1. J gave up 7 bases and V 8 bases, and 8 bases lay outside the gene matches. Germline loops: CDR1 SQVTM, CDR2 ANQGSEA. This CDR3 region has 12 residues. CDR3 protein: CSCRTGSNEQFF. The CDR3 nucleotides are TGCAGCTGTCGGACAGGTTCTAATGAGCAGTTCTTC.